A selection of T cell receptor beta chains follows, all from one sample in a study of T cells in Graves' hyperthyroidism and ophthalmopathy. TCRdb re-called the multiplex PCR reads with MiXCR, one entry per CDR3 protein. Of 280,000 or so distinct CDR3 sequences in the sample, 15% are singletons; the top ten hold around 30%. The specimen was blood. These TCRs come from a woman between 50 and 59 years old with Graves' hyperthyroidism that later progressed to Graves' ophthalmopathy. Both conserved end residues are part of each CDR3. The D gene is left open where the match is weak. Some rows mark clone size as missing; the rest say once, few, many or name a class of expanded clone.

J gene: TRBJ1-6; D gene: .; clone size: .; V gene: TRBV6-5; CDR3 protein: CVSSYSVRWGYHNSPLHF
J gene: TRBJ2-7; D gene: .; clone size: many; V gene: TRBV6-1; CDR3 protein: CASSEDGQNYEQYF
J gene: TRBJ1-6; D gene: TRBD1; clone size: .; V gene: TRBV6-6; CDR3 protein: CASSYSGDRGYSPLHF
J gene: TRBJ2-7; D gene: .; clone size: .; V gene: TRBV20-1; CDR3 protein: CSARVRRGKQYF
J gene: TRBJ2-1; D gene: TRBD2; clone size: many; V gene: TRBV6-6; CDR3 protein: CASSYQGLAGYSEQFF
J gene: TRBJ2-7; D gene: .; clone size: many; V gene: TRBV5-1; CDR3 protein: CASSPGDSRGSYEQYF
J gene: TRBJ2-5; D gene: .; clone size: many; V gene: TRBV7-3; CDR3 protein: CASSPQGGFRETQYF
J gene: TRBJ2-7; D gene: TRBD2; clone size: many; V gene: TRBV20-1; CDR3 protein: CSARDGGREFYEQYF
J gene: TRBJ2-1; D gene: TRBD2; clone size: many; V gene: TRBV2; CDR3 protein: CASRAELAGYYNEQFF
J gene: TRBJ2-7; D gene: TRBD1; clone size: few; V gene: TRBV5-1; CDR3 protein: CAGSSGTGLIEQYF
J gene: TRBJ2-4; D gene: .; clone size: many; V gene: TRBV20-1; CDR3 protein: CSATGAGVLAKNIQYF
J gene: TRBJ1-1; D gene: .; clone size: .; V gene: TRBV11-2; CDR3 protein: CASSPRGGTNTEAFF
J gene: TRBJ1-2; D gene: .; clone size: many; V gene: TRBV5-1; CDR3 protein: CASSLGGSSYGYTF
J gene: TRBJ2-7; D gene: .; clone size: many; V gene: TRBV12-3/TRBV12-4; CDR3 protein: CASSLLGIDEQYF
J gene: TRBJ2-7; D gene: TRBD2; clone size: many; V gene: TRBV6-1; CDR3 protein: CASSPGTSGTYEQYF
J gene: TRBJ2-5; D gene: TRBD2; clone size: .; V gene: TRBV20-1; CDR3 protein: CSAHRGLAGKRAQETQYF
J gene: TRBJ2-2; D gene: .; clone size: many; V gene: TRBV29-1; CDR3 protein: CSVEQPNTGELFF
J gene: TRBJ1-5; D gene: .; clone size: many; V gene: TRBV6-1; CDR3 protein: CASRAQGHQPQHF
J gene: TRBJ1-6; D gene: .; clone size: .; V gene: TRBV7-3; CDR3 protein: CASSFRGTYNSPLHF
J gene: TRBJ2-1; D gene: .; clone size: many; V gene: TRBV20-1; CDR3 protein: CSASRADFHNEQFF
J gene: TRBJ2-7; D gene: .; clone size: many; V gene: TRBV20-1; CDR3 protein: CSARVFSAGPTYEQYF
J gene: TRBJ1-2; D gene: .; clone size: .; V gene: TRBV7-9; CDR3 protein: CASSYAGPRPDGYTF
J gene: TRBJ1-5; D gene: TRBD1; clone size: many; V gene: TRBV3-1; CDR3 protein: CASSLGTGGVQPQHF
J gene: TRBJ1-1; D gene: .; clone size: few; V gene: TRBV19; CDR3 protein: CASSIDPGRTGRAFF
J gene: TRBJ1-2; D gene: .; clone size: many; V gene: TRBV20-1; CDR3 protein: CSARIAGVDYGYTF
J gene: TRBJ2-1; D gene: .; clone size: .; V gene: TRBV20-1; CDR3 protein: CSAARSSYNEQFF
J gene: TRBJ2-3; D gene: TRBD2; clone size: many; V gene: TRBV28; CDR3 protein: CASSLGLAGGVTDTQYF
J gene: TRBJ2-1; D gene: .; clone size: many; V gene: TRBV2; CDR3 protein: CASSDSPLYNEQFF
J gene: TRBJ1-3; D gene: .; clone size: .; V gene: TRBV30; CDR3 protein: CAWSVSGRAYSGNTIYF
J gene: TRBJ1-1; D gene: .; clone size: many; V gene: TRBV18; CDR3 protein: CASSPDNTEAFF
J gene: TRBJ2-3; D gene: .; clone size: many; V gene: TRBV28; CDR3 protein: CASSFPRTTDTQYF
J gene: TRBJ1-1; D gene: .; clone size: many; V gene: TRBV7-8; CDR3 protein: CASSWGHNTEAFF
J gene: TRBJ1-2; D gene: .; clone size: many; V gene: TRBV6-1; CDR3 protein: CASSEIANYGYTF
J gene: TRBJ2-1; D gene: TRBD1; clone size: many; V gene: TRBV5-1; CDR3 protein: CASSWGQGGDEQFF
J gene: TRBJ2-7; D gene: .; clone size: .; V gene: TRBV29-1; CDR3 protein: CSGLWGAGEQYF
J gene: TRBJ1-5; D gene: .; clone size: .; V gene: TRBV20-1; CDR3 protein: CSARDPKRGSNQPQHF
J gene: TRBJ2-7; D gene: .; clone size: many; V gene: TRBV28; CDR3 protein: CASSHSDSRAYEQYF
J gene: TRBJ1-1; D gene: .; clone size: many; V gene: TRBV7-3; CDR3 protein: CASSLYLNTEAFF
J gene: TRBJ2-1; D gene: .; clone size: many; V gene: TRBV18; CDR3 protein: CASSPASRTRSEQFF
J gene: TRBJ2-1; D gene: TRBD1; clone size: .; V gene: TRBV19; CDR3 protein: CASSIQGAFNEQFF
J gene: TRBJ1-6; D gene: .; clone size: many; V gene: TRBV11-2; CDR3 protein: CASSPREAGASPLHF
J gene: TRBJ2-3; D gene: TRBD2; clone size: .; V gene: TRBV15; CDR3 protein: CATSRSGGGDTQYF
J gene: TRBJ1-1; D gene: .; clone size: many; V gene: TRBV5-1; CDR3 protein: CASSLAKDPEVNTEAFF
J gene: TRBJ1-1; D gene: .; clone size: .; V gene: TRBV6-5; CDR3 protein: CASSYSRDTEAFF
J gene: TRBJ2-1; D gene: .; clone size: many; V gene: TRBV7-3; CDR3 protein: CASSLGHSAEQFF
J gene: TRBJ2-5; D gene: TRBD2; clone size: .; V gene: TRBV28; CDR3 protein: CASSLDFGGETQYF
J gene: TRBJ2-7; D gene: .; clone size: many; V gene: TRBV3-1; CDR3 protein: CASSQANYEQYF
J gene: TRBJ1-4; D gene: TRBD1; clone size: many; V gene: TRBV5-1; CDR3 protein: CASSLTGTGEEKLFF
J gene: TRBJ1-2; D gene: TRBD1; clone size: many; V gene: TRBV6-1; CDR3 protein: CASSEFGTVGYTF
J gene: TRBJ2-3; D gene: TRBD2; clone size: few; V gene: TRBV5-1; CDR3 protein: CASLSGRAAGADTQYF
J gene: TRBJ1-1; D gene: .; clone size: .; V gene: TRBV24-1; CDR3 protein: CATSDASTNTEAFF
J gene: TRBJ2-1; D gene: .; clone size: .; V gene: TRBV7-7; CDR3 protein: CASSLDEATISNEQFF
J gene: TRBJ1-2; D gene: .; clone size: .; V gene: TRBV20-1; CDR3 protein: CSARAEQPNYGYTF
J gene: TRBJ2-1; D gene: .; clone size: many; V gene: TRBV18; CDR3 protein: CASSPRLVNEQFF